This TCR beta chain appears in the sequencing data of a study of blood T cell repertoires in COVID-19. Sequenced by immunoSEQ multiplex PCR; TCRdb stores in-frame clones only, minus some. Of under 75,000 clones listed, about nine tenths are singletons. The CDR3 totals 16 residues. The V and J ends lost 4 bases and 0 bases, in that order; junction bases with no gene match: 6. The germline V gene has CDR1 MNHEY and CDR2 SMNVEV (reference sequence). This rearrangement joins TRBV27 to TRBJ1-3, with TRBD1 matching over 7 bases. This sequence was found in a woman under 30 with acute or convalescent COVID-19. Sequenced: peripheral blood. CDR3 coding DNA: TGTGCCAGCAGTTGGGTGAGGGGGCGCTCTGGAAACACCATATATTTT. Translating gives CASSWVRGRSGNTIYF.